One sample yielded the 31 T cell receptor beta chains listed below, sequenced in a study of blood T cell repertoires in COVID-19 (dated by TCRdb to 2020 to 2021). Libraries were constructed by the immunoSEQ multiplex PCR assay. TCRdb re-hosts the immuneACCESS table, in-frame sequences only. Its copies lack some clones; in the studies checked, an unresolved V gene accounts for under half of them, and the cause for the rest is not known. The sample yields around 110,000 clones; 86% were counted once. Of the sample, almost 4.5% is held by the ten largest clones. The sample comprised peripheral blood. The receptors here all came from a man aged 35-49 years with acute or convalescent COVID-19.

Regarding this clone: It may be a read error: a sequence one base away is much more abundant. In the same sample, other DNA sequences code for this CDR3. This chain links TRBV9 with TRBJ1-1, with D possibly matching TRBD1 (6 bases). V lost 0 bases and J lost 1, with 7 bases in between. The CDR3 covers 14 residues. Germline V gives CDR1 SGDLS, CDR2 YYNGEE. DNA for the CDR3: TGTGCCAGCAGCGTAGCAGGGGAGAACACTGAAGCTTTCTTT. Protein product: CASSVAGENTEAFF.

This chain joins TRBV3-1 (or the pseudogene TRBV3-2) and TRBJ2-5, with D possibly TRBD2 on 5 matching bases. This CDR3 is 13 amino acids long. The V gene's germline CDR1 is LGHDT and CDR2 YNNKEL (reference sequence). Trimming took off 4 bases at V and 2 bases at J, with 8 bases between the two ends. CDR3 sequence (DNA): TGTGCCAGCAGCCGGACTCGTCAAGAGACCCAGTACTTC. Protein sequence: CASSRTRQETQYF.

The chain uses TRBV23-1 and TRBJ2-7; 7 bases are shared with TRBD1. TRBV23-1 is an open reading frame, and its role is uncertain. V trimming: 2 bases; J trimming: 5 bases; junction bases outside the gene matches: 12. This CDR3 has 16 residues. CDR3 sequence: CASSQIAVGQFHEQYF. The CDR3 region has the DNA TGCGCCAGCAGTCAAATCGCGGTGGGACAGTTTCACGAGCAGTACTTC.

This sequence joins TRBV9 and TRBJ2-5; TRBD2 matches at 7 bases. The CDR3 is 14 amino acids. V shed 0 bases and J 4 bases; nucleotides not matched to a gene: 3. CDR1 and CDR2 from the germline V gene are SGDLS and YYNGEE. CDR3 residues: CASSVGPSGETQYF. CDR3 DNA sequence: TGTGCCAGCAGCGTAGGACCTAGCGGAGAGACCCAGTACTTC.

The CDR3 nucleotides are TGTGCCAGCAGCCAAGGGACATACGAGCAGTACTTC. It codes for CASSQGTYEQYF. The J gene is TRBJ2-7, the V gene TRBV7-9, with D possibly TRBD1 on 6 matching bases. Germline CDR1 is SEHNR and CDR2 is FQNEAQ (reference sequence). This CDR3 is 12 amino acids long. With 5 bases removed from V and 4 bases from J, the gap between germline ends came to 9 bases. Using reference TRBV7-9 and TRBJ2-7 for the parts outside the CDR3, the full variable domain is DTGVSQNPRHKITKRGQNVTFRCDPISEHNRLYWYRQTLGQGPEFLTYFQNEAQLEKSRLLSDRFSAERPKGSFSTLEIQRTEQGDSAMYLCASSQGTYEQYFGPGTRLTVT.

This clone appeared a few times. The chain joins TRBV6-5 to TRBJ1-4, with D possibly TRBD1 on 6 matching bases. CDR3 size: 15 residues. Germline V CDR1 and CDR2: MNHEY, SVGAGI. V gave up 8 bases and J gave up 8 bases, with 21 bases separating them. For the CDR3, the DNA is TGTGCCAGCTCTTCCGGGGACACGGGTCACGAAAAACTGTTTTTT. This sequence encodes CASSSGDTGHEKLFF.

The chain employs TRBV5-4 and TRBJ2-1; TRBD2 is a possible D gene (6 bases). The CDR3 has 13 amino acids. V gave up 2 bases and J gave up 5 bases, with 8 bases separating them. CDR1 and CDR2 (germline): SGHNT, YYREEE (reference sequence). Here the CDR3 reads CASSLWGDNEQFF. The CDR3 nucleotides read TGTGCCAGCAGCTTATGGGGGGACAATGAGCAGTTCTTC.

This clone has only a few counts. The genes are TRBV6-1 and TRBJ2-1; weak D call: TRBD1 (5 bases). The germline CDR1 and CDR2 sequences are MNHNS and SASEGT. The CDR3 spans 20 residues. Trimming pared 0 bases from V and 8 bases from J, leaving 29 bases between. The DNA for the CDR3 is TGTGCCAGCAGTGAAGCTGCGTGGTCGGGCAGGACCTACAGGCTGGATGAGCAGTTCTTC. It yields the protein CASSEAAWSGRTYRLDEQFF.

CDR3 DNA sequence: TGTGCCAGCAGTTTAAGTCTAGCGGAACAAGAGACCCAGTACTTC. Translated: CASSLSLAEQETQYF. J is TRBJ2-5 and V is TRBV27; TRBD2 matches at 7 bases. Germline CDR1 is MNHEY and CDR2 is SMNVEV (reference sequence). The V segment lost 2 bases and the J segment 2 bases; nucleotides outside the gene matches: 5. The CDR3 spans 15 residues.

This clone was counted between two and nine times. The CDR3, as DNA: TGTGCCAGCAGCCCCGGACAGGCAAACACCGGGGAGCTGTTTTTT. Protein product: CASSPGQANTGELFF. The chain carries TRBV5-4 and TRBJ2-2; 7 bases fit TRBD1. The CDR3 consists of 15 residues. V lost 4 bases, J lost 2 bases, and 5 bases stayed unmatched. Germline CDR1 and CDR2: SGHNT and YYREEE (reference sequence).

This chain connects TRBV30 to TRBJ2-7; D is perhaps TRBD2 (6 bases). This CDR3 contains 13 residues. V gave up 3 bases and J gave up 7 bases, with 16 bases separating them. Germline assignment: CDR1 GTSNPN and CDR2 SVGIG (reference sequence). The CDR3 reads CAWRPHGAGEQYF. The CDR3 DNA sequence: TGTGCCTGGAGGCCGCATGGGGCGGGGGAGCAGTACTTC.

This clone was detected only once. V usage is TRBV30 and J usage is TRBJ1-1; a weak D match, TRBD1 (5 bases). This CDR3 is built from 13 residues. Germline V gives CDR1 GTSNPN, CDR2 SVGIG (reference sequence). The V end was cut by 0 bases, the J end by 5 bases, with 10 bases between. The CDR3: CAWSVMGRTEAFF. For the CDR3, the DNA is TGTGCCTGGAGTGTAATGGGGCGAACTGAAGCTTTCTTT.

This clone was recorded only once. The chain carries TRBV3-1 (or the pseudogene TRBV3-2) and TRBJ1-2, with D unresolved. There are 13 residues in the CDR3. The germline gives CDR1 LGHDT, CDR2 YNNKEL (reference sequence). V lost 1 base and J lost 8, with 11 bases in between. CDR3 DNA sequence: TGTGCCAGCAGCCAAGGTCGGGCGGGGGGCTACACCTTC. This gives the protein CASSQGRAGGYTF.

V gene TRBV30 combines with J gene TRBJ1-6, with 9 nucleotides matching TRBD1. V lost 3 bases, J lost 7 bases, and 4 bases stayed unmatched. From germline, CDR1 is GTSNPN and CDR2 SVGIG (reference sequence). The CDR3 consists of 14 residues. CDR3 sequence: CAWRPGTGNSPLHF. The CDR3, as DNA: TGTGCCTGGAGACCAGGGACAGGGAATTCACCCCTCCACTTT.

The gene calls are TRBV6-4 and TRBJ1-2; 8 bases agree with TRBD1. Germline V gene lookup returns CDR1 MRHNA and CDR2 SNTAGT. Trimming cost V 4 bases and J 8 bases; bases outside gene matches: 6. CDR3 size: 13 residues. The CDR3 DNA is TGTGCCAGCAGTGCGGGCAGGGGGCAAGGCTACACCTTC. Its protein is CASSAGRGQGYTF.

CDR3 sequence: CASSVDGSPLHF. The CDR3 DNA follows: TGTGCCAGCAGCGTAGACGGGTCACCCCTCCACTTT. The chain employs TRBV9 and TRBJ1-6; D is ambiguous. The CDR3 runs to 12 residues. Germline CDR1 is SGDLS and CDR2 is YYNGEE. V was shortened by 0 bases and J by 10 bases, with 5 bases between the two germline ends.

The chain uses TRBV7-9 and TRBJ2-3; 7 nucleotides line up with TRBD2. The CDR3 is 14 residues long. Trimming cost V 5 bases and J 5 bases; bases outside gene matches: 7. Germline V lookup: CDR1 SEHNR, CDR2 FQNEAQ (reference sequence). For the CDR3, the DNA is TGTGCCAGCAGCCCCGGACTAGTTGGAGATACGCAGTATTTT. Amino acid sequence: CASSPGLVGDTQYF.

The CDR3 sequence: CASSIVASGTIRYEQFF. The CDR3 DNA sequence: TGTGCCAGTAGTATAGTAGCTAGCGGGACTATCAGGTATGAGCAGTTCTTC. The chain combines TRBV19 with TRBJ2-1, with 9 positions matching TRBD2. The CDR3 has 17 amino acids. The germline CDR1 and CDR2 sequences are LNHDA and SQIVND (reference sequence). The J segment lost 8 bases and the V segment lost 1 base, leaving 12 bases of the junction unmatched.

This chain joins TRBV5-6 and TRBJ1-2; D is perhaps TRBD1 (5 bases). Germline CDR1 reads SGHDT; CDR2 reads YYEEEE. The CDR3 is 14 residues long. The V end was cut by 4 bases, the J end by 3 bases, with 13 bases between. The CDR3 loop reads CASSPQGSDYGYTF. As DNA, the CDR3 is TGTGCCAGCAGCCCCCAGGGCAGTGACTATGGCTACACCTTC.

The rearrangement uses TRBV7-2 and TRBJ2-5; 8 positions match TRBD2. There are 15 residues in the CDR3. Per the germline V gene, CDR1 is SGHTA and CDR2 is FQGNSA. V was pared by 5 bases and J by 2 bases, with 7 bases of the junction left unmatched. CDR3 coding DNA: TGTGCCAGCAGCCTCGGACTAGCAGAGCAAGAGACCCAGTACTTC. It codes for CASSLGLAEQETQYF. The variable domain in full, completed from reference TRBV7-2 and TRBJ2-5, reads GAGVSQSPSNKVTEKGKDVELRCDPISGHTALYWYRQSLGQGLEFLIYFQGNSAPDKSGLPSDRFSAERTGGSVSTLTIQRTQQEDSAVYLCASSLGLAEQETQYFGPGTRLLVL.

V gene TRBV27 combines with J gene TRBJ2-5, with D possibly TRBD2 on 6 matching bases. The CDR3 has 15 amino acids. Germline V gene lookup returns CDR1 MNHEY and CDR2 SMNVEV (reference sequence). The germline V and J ends were trimmed by 4 bases and 0 bases, with 12 bases remaining between them. This CDR3 is CASSSGLQYQETQYF. CDR3 coding DNA: TGTGCCAGCAGTTCGGGACTTCAGTACCAAGAGACCCAGTACTTC.

The rearrangement uses TRBV9 and TRBJ1-3; a possible D gene is TRBD1 (5 bases). Trimming pared 4 bases from V and 0 bases from J, leaving 17 bases between. The germline CDR1 and CDR2 sequences are SGDLS and YYNGEE. This CDR3 contains 17 residues. CDR3 coding DNA: TGTGCCAGCAGCTCGCGAGGAACAGGCCTCTCTGGAAACACCATATATTTT. Protein sequence: CASSSRGTGLSGNTIYF.

The genes are TRBV27 and TRBJ1-1; the match to TRBD1 covers 10 bases. Germline CDR1 and CDR2: MNHEY and SMNVEV (reference sequence). The V segment lost 1 base and the J segment 4 bases; nucleotides outside the gene matches: 3. The CDR3 is 15 residues long. For the CDR3, the DNA is TGTGCCAGCAGTTTATTGCGGACAGGGGGCACTGAAGCTTTCTTT. Amino acids: CASSLLRTGGTEAFF.

The chain carries TRBV10-3 and TRBJ2-7; tentative D call: TRBD2 (5 bases). The germline V gene encodes CDR1 ENHRY and CDR2 SYGVKD. V lost 9 bases, J lost 4 bases, and 13 bases lay in between. The CDR3 has 12 amino acids. In nucleotides, the CDR3 is TGTGCCATAAACAGCGGTGAGTACGAGCAGTACTTC. As protein: CAINSGEYEQYF.

This clone is a singleton in its sample. The genes are TRBV20-1 and TRBJ1-1, with D unresolved. CDR1 is DFQATT and CDR2 is SNEGSKA in the germline V gene (reference sequence). V gave up 3 bases and J gave up 5 bases, with 7 bases separating them. The CDR3 consists of 11 residues. The CDR3 loop reads CSASEITEAFF. DNA of the CDR3: TGCAGTGCTAGCGAGATTACTGAAGCTTTCTTT.

V usage is TRBV18 and J usage is TRBJ2-5; no clear D. The CDR3 covers 14 residues. The V gene's germline CDR1 is KGHSH and CDR2 LQKENI. V was cut by 6 bases and J by 5 bases, with 16 bases left in between. The CDR3 DNA sequence: TGTGCCAGCTCGCCCCTGCCCGCCCGGGAGACCCAGTACTTC. Translated: CASSPLPARETQYF.

This chain connects TRBV4-3 to TRBJ1-1, with 11 bases matching TRBD1. The germline CDR1 and CDR2 sequences are LGHNA and YSLEER. CDR3 length equals 15 residues. J gave up 5 bases and V 2 bases, and 4 bases lay outside the gene matches. CDR3 sequence reads: CASSQTGQGGTEAFF. The CDR3 DNA reads as TGCGCCAGCAGCCAAACGGGACAGGGGGGGACTGAAGCTTTCTTT.

The J gene is TRBJ1-1, the V gene TRBV3-1 (or the pseudogene TRBV3-2); 7 bases are a match to TRBD1. The V gene's germline CDR1 is LGHDT and CDR2 YNNKEL (reference sequence). This CDR3 contains 16 residues. Losses at the gene ends were 4 bases for V and 5 bases for J; bases not matched to a gene: 13. The CDR3 nucleotides are TGTGCCAGCAGCCCCCCGAGGAGGGACAGTAGTACTGAAGCTTTCTTT. Translated: CASSPPRRDSSTEAFF.

As regards this clone: One junction end disagrees with the germline gene, perhaps due to a read error. The CDR3 bases are TGTGCCAGCAGTGAATGGCTCCAAGTATTCTTC. It translates to CASSEWLQVFF. The chain is built from TRBV6-1 and TRBJ1-2; D gene ambiguous. This CDR3 is built from 11 residues. Looked up from germline, CDR1 is MNHNS and CDR2 is SASEGT.

The V gene is TRBV5-1, the J gene TRBJ1-4, with TRBD1 as a possible D gene (6 bases). The CDR3 runs to 15 residues. V was clipped by 0 bases and J by 5 bases, with 11 bases between them. Germline V gene sequence: CDR1 SGHRS, CDR2 YFSETQ. The CDR3 loop reads CASSLVGQTNEKLFF. The CDR3 region has the DNA TGCGCCAGCAGCTTGGTAGGACAGACCAATGAAAAACTGTTTTTT.

The chain has TRBV5-1 and TRBJ1-1; 8 bases match TRBD1. This CDR3 spans 14 amino acids. The V gene end was trimmed by 8 bases and the J gene end by 1 base; junction bases not matched to a gene: 7. CDR1 and CDR2 from the germline V gene are SGHRS and YFSETQ. The CDR3 DNA follows: TGCGCCAGTTGGACAGGGACGGAGAACACTGAAGCTTTCTTT. Its protein product is CASWTGTENTEAFF.